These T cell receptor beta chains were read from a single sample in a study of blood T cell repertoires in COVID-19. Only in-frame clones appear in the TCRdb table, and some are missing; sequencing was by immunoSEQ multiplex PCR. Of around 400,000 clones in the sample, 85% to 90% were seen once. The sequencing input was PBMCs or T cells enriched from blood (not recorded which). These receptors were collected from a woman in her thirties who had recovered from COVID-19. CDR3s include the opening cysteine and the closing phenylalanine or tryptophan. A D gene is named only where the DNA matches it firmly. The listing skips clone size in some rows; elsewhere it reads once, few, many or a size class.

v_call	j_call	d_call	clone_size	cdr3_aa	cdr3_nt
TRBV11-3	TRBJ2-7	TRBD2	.	CASSPRLGTNNYEQYF	TGTGCCAGCAGCCCAAGACTGGGGACTAATAATTACGAGCAGTACTTC
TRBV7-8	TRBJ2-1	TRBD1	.	CASSLKDRGAEHEQFF	TGTGCCAGCAGCTTGAAGGACAGGGGTGCGGAGCATGAGCAGTTCTTC
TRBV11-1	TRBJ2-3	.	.	CASSVKRGTDTQYF	TGTGCCAGCAGCGTAAAGAGGGGCACAGATACGCAGTATTTT
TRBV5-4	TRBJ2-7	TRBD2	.	CASSRGLAGSGGYEQYF	TGTGCCAGCAGCCGAGGGCTAGCGGGATCGGGTGGCTACGAGCAGTACTTC
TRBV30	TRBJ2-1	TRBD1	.	CAWSVDRGIYNEQFF	TGTGCCTGGAGTGTAGACAGGGGGATATACAATGAGCAGTTCTTC
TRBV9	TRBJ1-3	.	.	CASSVEATAYGNTIYF	TGTGCCAGCAGCGTAGAAGCTACAGCATATGGAAACACCATATATTTT
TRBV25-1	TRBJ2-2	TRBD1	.	CASSEGVTGGTGELFF	TGTGCCAGCAGTGAAGGGGTGACAGGGGGAACCGGGGAGCTGTTTTTT
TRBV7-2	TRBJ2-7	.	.	CASSLGGITYEQYF	TGTGCCAGCAGCTTAGGAGGGATAACCTACGAGCAGTACTTC
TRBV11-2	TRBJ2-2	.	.	CASSLGRQVSGELFF	TGTGCCAGCAGCCTGGGCCGACAGGTATCCGGGGAGCTGTTTTTT
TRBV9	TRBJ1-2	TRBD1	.	CASSLGTGGGYGYTF	TGTGCCAGCAGCCTCGGGACAGGGGGCGGCTATGGCTACACCTTC
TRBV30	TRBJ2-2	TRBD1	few	CACPRRGMDSGELFF	TGTGCCTGCCCTCGCAGGGGGATGGATTCCGGGGAGCTGTTTTTT
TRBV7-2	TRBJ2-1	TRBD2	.	CASSPAGTSGVNNEQFF	TGTGCCAGCAGCCCGGCCGGGACTAGCGGGGTGAACAATGAGCAGTTCTTC
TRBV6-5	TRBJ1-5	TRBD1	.	CASSLTGTGSQPQHF	TGTGCCAGCAGTCTAACTGGGACAGGTAGTCAGCCCCAGCATTTT
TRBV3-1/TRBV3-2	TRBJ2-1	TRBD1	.	CASSQEGRGYYNEQFF	TGTGCCAGCAGCCAAGAGGGCAGGGGGTATTACAATGAGCAGTTCTTC
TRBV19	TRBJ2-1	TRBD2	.	CASCGGRLYEQFF	TGTGCCAGTTGCGGCGGGAGGCTCTATGAGCAGTTCTTC
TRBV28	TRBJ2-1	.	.	CASPRPDRSSYNEQFF	TGTGCCAGCCCCCGTCCCGATCGGAGCTCCTACAATGAGCAGTTCTTC
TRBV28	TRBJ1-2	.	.	CASSTRQDGYTF	TGTGCCAGCAGTACCCGACAGGATGGCTACACCTTC